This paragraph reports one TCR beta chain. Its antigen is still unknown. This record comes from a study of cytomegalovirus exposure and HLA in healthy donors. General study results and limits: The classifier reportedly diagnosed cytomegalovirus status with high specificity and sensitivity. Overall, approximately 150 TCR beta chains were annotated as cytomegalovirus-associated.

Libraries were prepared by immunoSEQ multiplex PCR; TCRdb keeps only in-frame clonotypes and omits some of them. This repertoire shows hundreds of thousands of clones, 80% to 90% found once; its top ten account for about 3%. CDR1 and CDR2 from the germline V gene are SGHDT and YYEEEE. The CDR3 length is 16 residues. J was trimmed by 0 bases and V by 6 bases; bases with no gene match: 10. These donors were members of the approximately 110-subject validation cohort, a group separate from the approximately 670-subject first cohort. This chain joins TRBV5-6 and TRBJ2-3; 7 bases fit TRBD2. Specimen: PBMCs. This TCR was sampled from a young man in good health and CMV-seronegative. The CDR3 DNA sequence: TGTGCCAGCACTCTCAGGCTAGCGGCTAGCACAGATACGCAGTATTTT. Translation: CASTLRLAASTDTQYF.